A single sample gave rise to the 22 T cell receptor beta chains below, sequenced in a study of cytomegalovirus exposure and HLA in healthy donors. Both 60 Vbeta primers and 13 Jbeta primers went into the PCR. Produced via immunoSEQ multiplex PCR; TCRdb's table is partial and in-frame only. Here the sample spans about 160,000 clones, 82% being singletons. The sequenced sample consisted of PBMCs. The receptors were gathered from a girl aged 2-15 years in good health and CMV-seropositive.

V gene TRBV6-1 combines with J gene TRBJ2-1; the match to TRBD1 covers 7 bases. Germline CDR1 is MNHNS and CDR2 is SASEGT. V gave up 5 bases and J gave up 10 bases; unmatched junction bases: 14. This CDR3 region has 15 residues. CDR3 bases: TGTGCCAGCAGTCCCGCCCTCGACAGGGTCTGGGAGCAGTTCTTC. It yields the protein CASSPALDRVWEQFF.

In nucleotides, the CDR3 is TGTGCCTGGAGTGTAGGCGGACAGGGCGAGCAGTACTTC. Residues: CAWSVGGQGEQYF. This chain joins TRBV30 and TRBJ2-7; 8 bases fit TRBD1. The CDR3 loop spans 13 amino acids. The germline V gene has CDR1 GTSNPN and CDR2 SVGIG (reference sequence). After removal of 0 bases from V and 6 bases from J, the junction contained 4 bases not matched to a gene. The whole variable domain, filled in from reference TRBV30 and TRBJ2-7, reads SQTIHQWPATLVQPVGSPLSLECTVEGTSNPNLYWYRQAAGRGLQLLFYSVGIGQISSEVPQNLSASRPQDRQFILSSKKLLLSDSGFYLCAWSVGGQGEQYFGPGTRLTVT.

This chain uses TRBV6-1 with TRBJ2-2; 7 bases are a match to TRBD1. Germline loops: CDR1 MNHNS, CDR2 SASEGT. This CDR3 contains 14 residues. V was clipped by 10 bases and J by 6 bases; unmatched bases: 11. Written as DNA, the CDR3 is TGTGCCATCAAGACAGGGCGTGAATCCGGGGAGCTGTTTTTT. Translated, it gives CAIKTGRESGELFF.

The CDR3 protein is CASSQAGLVSPQNTEAFF. The CDR3 region has the DNA TGTGCCAGCAGCCAAGCTGGCCTCGTATCCCCTCAGAACACTGAAGCTTTCTTT. This chain uses TRBV14 with TRBJ1-1, with D unresolved. CDR3 size: 18 residues. The germline V gene encodes CDR1 SGHDN and CDR2 FVKESK. The V end was cut by 1 base, the J end by 1 base, with 19 bases between. The full variable domain, completed using reference TRBV14 and TRBJ1-1, is EAGVTQFPSHSVIEKGQTVTLRCDPISGHDNLYWYRRVMGKEIKFLLHFVKESKQDESGMPNNRFLAERTGGTYSTLKVQPAELEDSGVYFCASSQAGLVSPQNTEAFFGQGTRLTVV.

The CDR3 DNA reads as TGCGCCAGCAGCCAAGGGGTCCTAGCGGGAGTAGATACGCAGTATTTT. Its translation is CASSQGVLAGVDTQYF. The gene calls are TRBV4-1 and TRBJ2-3; TRBD2 matches 10 bases. CDR3 length equals 16 residues. V shed 1 base and J 5 bases; nucleotides not matched to a gene: 6. CDR1 is MGHRA, CDR2 YSYEKL, per germline.

V usage is TRBV6-1 and J usage is TRBJ2-7; D is possibly TRBD2 (6 bases). Germline V CDR1 and CDR2: MNHNS, SASEGT. Trimming took off 7 bases at V and 3 bases at J, with 13 bases between the two ends. The CDR3 is 13 amino acids. CDR3 sequence reads: CASTPGEYYEQYF. The CDR3, as DNA: TGTGCCAGCACCCCGGGGGAGTACTACGAGCAGTACTTC.

This chain uses TRBV7-9 with TRBJ1-3, with D possibly being TRBD1 (6 bases). V was shortened by 5 bases and J by 0 bases, with 11 bases between the two germline ends. The CDR3 consists of 15 residues. Germline V gene lookup returns CDR1 SEHNR and CDR2 FQNEAQ (reference sequence). This chain's CDR3 is CASSSTGYSGNTIYF. CDR3 nucleotides: TGTGCCAGCAGCAGCACAGGGTACTCTGGAAACACCATATATTTT.

The sample holds one count of this clone. This CDR3 is also generated by other DNA sequences in the sample. V and J are TRBV28 and TRBJ1-2, with 10 bases that match TRBD1. V was pared by 3 bases and J by 8 bases, with 0 bases of the junction left unmatched. The CDR3 totals 12 residues. In germline, CDR1 is MDHEN, CDR2 SYDVKM. As DNA, the CDR3 is TGTGCCAGCAGTTTGACAGGGGGCGGCTACACCTTC. This gives the protein CASSLTGGGYTF.

The chain links TRBV5-1 to TRBJ2-2; TRBD2 might be the D (6 bases). CDR1 and CDR2 (germline): SGHRS, YFSETQ. V lost 5 bases and J lost 8, with 13 bases in between. The CDR3 has 13 residues. The CDR3 spells CASRPSGRGELFF. CDR3 coding DNA: TGCGCCAGCAGACCGAGCGGGCGGGGGGAGCTGTTTTTT.

The chain joins TRBV10-3 to TRBJ2-7; 8 nucleotides match TRBD2. In germline, CDR1 is ENHRY, CDR2 SYGVKD. Trimming took 3 bases from V and 2 from J; bases not matched to a gene: 9. The CDR3 runs 16 residues. CDR3 DNA sequence: TGTGCCATCAGTGACACGACTAGCGAACGAACCTACGAGCAGTACTTC. It yields the protein CAISDTTSERTYEQYF.

This clone showed up just a few times. This chain joins TRBV28 and TRBJ1-4; D is perhaps TRBD1 (6 bases). The CDR3 is 14 residues long. Germline V gene lookup returns CDR1 MDHEN and CDR2 SYDVKM. V gave up 6 bases and J gave up 7 bases, with 15 bases separating them. As DNA, the CDR3 is TGTGCCAGCAGGGGCACAGGGTTTTCTGAAAAACTGTTTTTT. Its protein product is CASRGTGFSEKLFF.

The J gene is TRBJ2-5, the V gene TRBV30; tentatively, D is TRBD1 (7 bases). CDR1 is GTSNPN and CDR2 is SVGIG in the germline V gene (reference sequence). Trimming removed 8 bases at V and 2 bases at J, with 15 bases between. This CDR3 has 13 residues. The CDR3 loop reads CARAEGAQETQYF. CDR3 DNA: TGTGCCCGAGCGGAGGGGGCACAAGAGACCCAGTACTTC.

The chain links TRBV20-1 to TRBJ1-2, with D perhaps TRBD1 (6 bases). The germline V gene has CDR1 DFQATT and CDR2 SNEGSKA (reference sequence). The CDR3 extends over 11 amino acids. V lost 5 bases, J lost 7 bases, and 11 bases lay in between. The CDR3 bases are TGCAGTGCTTCCGGACAGAGTGGCTACACCTTC. Its translation: CSASGQSGYTF.

This chain uses TRBV30 with TRBJ2-1; tentatively, D is TRBD1 (5 bases). Germline CDR1 reads GTSNPN; CDR2 reads SVGIG (reference sequence). Trimming shortened V by 3 bases and J by 10 bases, and 13 bases separated the two germline ends. This CDR3 has 12 amino acids. The CDR3 here is CAWSARDLEQFF. CDR3 nucleotides: TGTGCCTGGAGCGCCAGGGATCTCGAGCAGTTCTTC. The whole variable domain, remainder taken from reference TRBV30 and TRBJ2-1, is SQTIHQWPATLVQPVGSPLSLECTVEGTSNPNLYWYRQAAGRGLQLLFYSVGIGQISSEVPQNLSASRPQDRQFILSSKKLLLSDSGFYLCAWSARDLEQFFGPGTRLTVL.

The chain recombines TRBV4-2 with TRBJ1-1; perhaps TRBD1 as D (5 bases). There are 15 residues in the CDR3. Germline assignment: CDR1 LGHNA and CDR2 YNFKEQ. V was cut by 3 bases and J by 6 bases, with 17 bases left in between. The CDR3 bases are TGTGCCAGCAGCCAGGCGCCGGGGAGGGGCGCTGAAGCTTTCTTT. This encodes CASSQAPGRGAEAFF.

The chain carries TRBV6-1 and TRBJ2-3, with TRBD2 identical over 14 bases. CDR3 length equals 15 residues. Trimming took 4 bases from V and 4 from J; bases not matched to a gene: 1. Germline V gene data show CDR1 as MNHNS and CDR2 as SASEGT. CDR3 nucleotides: TGTGCCAGCAGTGGGGGACTAGCGGGAGCAGATACGCAGTATTTT. Encoded protein: CASSGGLAGADTQYF.

This rearrangement joins TRBV19 to TRBJ1-5; 7 nucleotides agree with TRBD1. Trimming at V came to 6 bases and at J to 7 bases, leaving 9 bases not matched to a gene. The CDR3 is 14 residues long. Looked up from germline, CDR1 is LNHDA and CDR2 is SQIVND (reference sequence). The CDR3 is CASRIDRVDQPQHF. Here the CDR3 DNA reads TGTGCCAGTAGAATTGACAGGGTTGACCAGCCCCAGCATTTT.

V and J are TRBV29-1 and TRBJ2-7, with TRBD1 identical over 7 bases. Germline CDR1 and CDR2: SQVTM and ANQGSEA. V was pared by 6 bases and J by 5 bases, with 7 bases of the junction left unmatched. This CDR3 region has 12 residues. CDR3 region: CSVLGQDHEQYF. CDR3 nucleotides: TGCAGCGTCCTCGGACAGGACCACGAGCAGTACTTC.

V is TRBV19 and J is TRBJ2-1; D may be TRBD2 (5 bases). V gave up 3 bases and J gave up 9 bases, with 24 bases separating them. The CDR3 runs to 17 residues. From germline, CDR1 is LNHDA and CDR2 SQIVND (reference sequence). Here the CDR3 reads CASSIPNEPLPGFEQFF. As DNA, the CDR3 is TGTGCCAGTAGTATCCCGAACGAACCCCTTCCGGGGTTTGAGCAGTTCTTC.

The chain uses TRBV5-1 and TRBJ2-1, with 10 bases that match TRBD2. The germline CDR1 and CDR2 sequences are SGHRS and YFSETQ. The CDR3 spans 20 residues. V lost 0 bases to trimming and J lost 4 bases; unmatched junction nucleotides: 16. The CDR3 reads CASSLGLAGGSLGDYNEQFF. The CDR3 DNA reads as TGCGCCAGCAGCTTGGGACTAGCGGGTGGATCGCTGGGCGATTACAATGAGCAGTTCTTC. The variable domain in full, with the rest retrieved from reference TRBV5-1 and TRBJ2-1, is KAGVTQTPRYLIKTRGQQVTLSCSPISGHRSVSWYQQTPGQGLQFLFEYFSETQRNKGNFPGRFSGRQFSNSRSEMNVSTLELGDSALYLCASSLGLAGGSLGDYNEQFFGPGTRLTVL.

The CDR3 DNA sequence: TGTGCCAGCAGCTTGGAGCGGGTGTGGGGTGAAGCTTTCTTT. Its translation is CASSLERVWGEAFF. The V gene is TRBV5-4, the J gene TRBJ1-1; D uncertain. The germline V and J ends were trimmed by 0 bases and 7 bases, with 13 bases remaining between them. The CDR3 spans 14 residues. From germline, CDR1 is SGHNT and CDR2 YYREEE (reference sequence). Supplemented by reference TRBV5-4 and TRBJ1-1, the full variable domain reads ETGVTQSPTHLIKTRGQQVTLRCSSQSGHNTVSWYQQALGQGPQFIFQYYREEENGRGNFPPRFSGLQFPNYSSELNVNALELDDSALYLCASSLERVWGEAFFGQGTRLTVV.

J is TRBJ2-5 and V is TRBV7-8, with D possibly TRBD1 on 6 matching bases. Per the germline V gene, CDR1 is SGHVS and CDR2 is FQNEAQ. The CDR3 extends over 14 amino acids. The V gene lost 5 bases and the J gene lost 2 bases, with 12 bases spanning the gap. The CDR3 spells CASSPDSEQETQYF. The CDR3 nucleotides read TGTGCCAGCAGCCCGGACAGCGAACAAGAGACCCAGTACTTC.